These 4 T cell receptor beta chains were all obtained from the same sample, sequenced in a study of identical twins' blood T cells. A single record per CDR3 protein comes from TCRdb applying MiXCR to the 5' RACE reads. The sample contains 350,000 to 400,000 distinct CDR3 sequences, about 28% of which appear only once. Sequencing was performed on PBMCs. These receptors were taken from a woman aged 18-49 years in good health.

The chain couples TRBV6-6 to TRBJ1-2, with TRBD1 matching 8 bases. The J segment lost 4 bases and the V segment lost 9 bases, leaving 10 bases of the junction unmatched. CDR1 and CDR2 (germline): MNHNY, SVGAGI (reference sequence). The CDR3 has 14 amino acids. The CDR3 coding sequence is TGTGCCAGTAGTCTAAGACAGGGGAGCTATGGCTACACCTTC. Protein sequence: CASSLRQGSYGYTF.

The rearrangement links TRBV7-2 to TRBJ1-6; no clear D. The germline V gene encodes CDR1 SGHTA and CDR2 FQGNSA. The CDR3 covers 13 residues. Trimming removed 6 bases from V and 7 bases from J, with 10 bases in between. The CDR3 DNA is TGTGCCAGCAGATCCACGGGAAATTCACCCCTCCACTTT. Amino acid sequence: CASRSTGNSPLHF.

This clonotype showed up just a few times. The chain is built from TRBV20-1 and TRBJ2-1; 7 bases agree with TRBD2. V lost 3 bases, J lost 1 base, and 9 bases stayed unmatched. This CDR3 comprises 16 residues. CDR1 DFQATT and CDR2 SNEGSKA come from the germline V gene (reference sequence). CDR3 in amino acids: CSAREFVRGSYNEQFF. The CDR3 DNA sequence: TGCAGTGCTAGGGAATTTGTGCGGGGGTCCTACAATGAGCAGTTCTTC.

This clonotype was recorded a few times. The V call is TRBV5-4, the J call TRBJ1-2; D gene uncertain. This CDR3 is built from 15 residues. V was trimmed by 4 bases and J by 4 bases, leaving 17 bases between them. CDR1 SGHNT and CDR2 YYREEE come from the germline V gene (reference sequence). The CDR3 reads CASSGGRGIIYGYTF. The CDR3 bases are TGTGCCAGCAGCGGAGGAAGAGGAATAATCTATGGCTACACCTTC.